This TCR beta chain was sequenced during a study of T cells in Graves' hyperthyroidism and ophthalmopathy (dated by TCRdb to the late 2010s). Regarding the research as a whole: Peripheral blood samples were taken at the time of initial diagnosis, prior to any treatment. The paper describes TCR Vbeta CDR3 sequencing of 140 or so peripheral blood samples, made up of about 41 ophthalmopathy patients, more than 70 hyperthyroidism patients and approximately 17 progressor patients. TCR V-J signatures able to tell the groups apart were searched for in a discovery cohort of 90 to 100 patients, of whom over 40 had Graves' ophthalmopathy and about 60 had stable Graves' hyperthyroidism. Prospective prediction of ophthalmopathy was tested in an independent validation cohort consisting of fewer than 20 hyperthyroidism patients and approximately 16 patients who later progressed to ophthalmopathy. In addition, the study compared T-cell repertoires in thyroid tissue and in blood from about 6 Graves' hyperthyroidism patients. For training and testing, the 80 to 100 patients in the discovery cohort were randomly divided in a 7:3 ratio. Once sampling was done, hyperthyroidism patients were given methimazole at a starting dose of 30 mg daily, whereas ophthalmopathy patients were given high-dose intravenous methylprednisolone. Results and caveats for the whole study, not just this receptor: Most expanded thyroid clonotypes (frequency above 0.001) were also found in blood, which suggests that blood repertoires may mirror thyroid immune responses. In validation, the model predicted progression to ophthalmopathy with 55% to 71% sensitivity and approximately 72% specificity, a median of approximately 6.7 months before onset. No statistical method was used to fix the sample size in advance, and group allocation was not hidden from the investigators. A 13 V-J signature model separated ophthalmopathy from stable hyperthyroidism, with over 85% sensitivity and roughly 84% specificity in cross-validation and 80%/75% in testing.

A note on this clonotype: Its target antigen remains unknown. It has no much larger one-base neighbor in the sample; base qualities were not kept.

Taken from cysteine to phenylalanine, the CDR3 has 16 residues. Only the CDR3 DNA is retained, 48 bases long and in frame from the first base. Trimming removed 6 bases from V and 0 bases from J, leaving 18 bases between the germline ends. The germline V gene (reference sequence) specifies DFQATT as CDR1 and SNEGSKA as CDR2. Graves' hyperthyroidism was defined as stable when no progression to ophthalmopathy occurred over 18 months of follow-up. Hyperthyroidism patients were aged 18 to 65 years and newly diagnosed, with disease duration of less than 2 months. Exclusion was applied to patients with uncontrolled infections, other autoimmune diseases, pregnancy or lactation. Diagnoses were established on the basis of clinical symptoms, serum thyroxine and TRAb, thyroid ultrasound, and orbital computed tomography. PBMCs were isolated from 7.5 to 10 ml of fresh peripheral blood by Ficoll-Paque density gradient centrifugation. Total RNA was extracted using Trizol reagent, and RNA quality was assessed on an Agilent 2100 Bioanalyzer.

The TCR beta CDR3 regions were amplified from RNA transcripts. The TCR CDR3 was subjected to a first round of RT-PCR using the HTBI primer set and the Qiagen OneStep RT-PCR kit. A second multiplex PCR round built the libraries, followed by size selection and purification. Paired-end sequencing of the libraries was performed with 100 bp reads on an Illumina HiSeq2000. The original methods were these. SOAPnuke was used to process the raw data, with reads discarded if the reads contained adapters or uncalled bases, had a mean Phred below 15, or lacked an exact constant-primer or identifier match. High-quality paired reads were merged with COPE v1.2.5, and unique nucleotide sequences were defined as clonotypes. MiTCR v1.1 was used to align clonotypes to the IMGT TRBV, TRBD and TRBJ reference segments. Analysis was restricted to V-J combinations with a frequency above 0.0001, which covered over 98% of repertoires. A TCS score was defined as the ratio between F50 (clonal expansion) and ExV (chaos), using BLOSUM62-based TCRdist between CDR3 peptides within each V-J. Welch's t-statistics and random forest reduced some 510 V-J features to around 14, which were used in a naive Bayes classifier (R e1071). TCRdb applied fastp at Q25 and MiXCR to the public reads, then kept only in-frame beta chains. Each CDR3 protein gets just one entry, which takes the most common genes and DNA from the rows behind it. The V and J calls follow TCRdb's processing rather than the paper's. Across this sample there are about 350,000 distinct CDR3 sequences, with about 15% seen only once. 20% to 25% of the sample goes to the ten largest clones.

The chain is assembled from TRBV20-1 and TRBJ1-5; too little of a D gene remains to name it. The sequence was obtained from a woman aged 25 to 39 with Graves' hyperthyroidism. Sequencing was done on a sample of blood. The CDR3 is CSAGPLEKNSNQPQHF. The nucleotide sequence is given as TGCAGTGCCGGACCTTTAGAGAAGAATAGCAATCAGCCCCAGCATTTT.